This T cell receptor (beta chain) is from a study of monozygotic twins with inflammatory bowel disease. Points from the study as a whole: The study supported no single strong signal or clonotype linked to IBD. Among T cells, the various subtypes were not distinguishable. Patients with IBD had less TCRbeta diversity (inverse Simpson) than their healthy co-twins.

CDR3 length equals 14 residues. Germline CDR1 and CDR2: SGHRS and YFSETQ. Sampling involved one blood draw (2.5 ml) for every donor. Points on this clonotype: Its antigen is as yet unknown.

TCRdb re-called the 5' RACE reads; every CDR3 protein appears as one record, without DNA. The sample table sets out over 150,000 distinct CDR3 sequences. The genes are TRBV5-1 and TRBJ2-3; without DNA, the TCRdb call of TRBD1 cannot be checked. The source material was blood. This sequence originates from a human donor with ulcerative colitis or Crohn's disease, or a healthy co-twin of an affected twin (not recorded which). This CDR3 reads CASSYRVSTDTQYF.